This T cell receptor beta chain stems from a study of Graves' ophthalmopathy and Graves' hyperthyroidism. In this sample, this clonotype turned up many times. The antigen remains undetermined. RNA transcripts were the template, and TCR beta CDR3 regions were amplified from them. First-round RT-PCR relied on HTBI primers, and a second-round multiplex PCR came next. TCRdb redid the calling of the multiplex PCR reads with MiXCR, one entry per CDR3 protein. The sample lists about 550,000 distinct CDR3 sequences, under 45% occurring once. The germline V and J ends were trimmed by 5 bases and 6 bases, with 14 bases remaining between them. The CDR3 runs 14 residues. Study conclusions and caveats: A majority of expanded thyroid clonotypes exceeding 0.001 frequency were likewise present in blood.

V gene TRBV12-3 or TRBV12-4 combines with J gene TRBJ1-5; D is possibly TRBD1 (5 bases). The TCR comes from an adult man with Graves' hyperthyroidism. Source material: peripheral blood or thyroid tissue (not recorded which). CDR3 loop: CASSRSGGGQPQHF. DNA for the CDR3: TGTGCCAGCAGTCGGTCGGGGGGAGGTCAGCCCCAGCATTTT.